These T cell receptor beta chains were read from a single sample in a study of blood T cell repertoires in COVID-19. The data were produced by immunoSEQ multiplex PCR, yet TCRdb's version contains in-frame clones alone and is incomplete. The sample carries tens of thousands of clones, about nine tenths recorded once. The sequenced sample consisted of peripheral blood. The receptors derive from a man aged 45 to 65 with active COVID-19. CDR3s include the opening cysteine and the closing phenylalanine or tryptophan. Fields, in order: V gene, CDR3 protein.

v_call: TRBV6-2/TRBV6-3
cdr3_aa: CASSWAGTTNTGELFF

v_call: TRBV7-9
cdr3_aa: CASSPPGQLNEKLFF

v_call: TRBV7-6
cdr3_aa: CASSHEQGALGTEAFF

v_call: TRBV6-1
cdr3_aa: CASSDYSSRRHNIQYF

v_call: TRBV9
cdr3_aa: CASSEGTSGNTIYF

v_call: TRBV5-8
cdr3_aa: CASSLKRTGGGQPQHF

v_call: TRBV30
cdr3_aa: CAWSYLGQSNSPLHF

v_call: TRBV19
cdr3_aa: CASSPAPPPYEQYF

v_call: TRBV2
cdr3_aa: CASNREGSQPQHF

v_call: TRBV28
cdr3_aa: CASSSDRGGGEAFF

v_call: TRBV28
cdr3_aa: CASSSSQLAGVGYNEQFF

v_call: TRBV29-1
cdr3_aa: CSVVWVTVRTSSYNEQFF

v_call: TRBV7-3
cdr3_aa: CASSLSRIGTGVTGELFF

v_call: TRBV5-1
cdr3_aa: CASRMGQGAMGDEQYF

v_call: TRBV24-1
cdr3_aa: CATSDRSGSVADTQYF

v_call: TRBV5-1
cdr3_aa: CASSLRQGDGYTF

v_call: TRBV5-1
cdr3_aa: CASSPQGRTHYEQYF

v_call: TRBV27
cdr3_aa: CASSSIGGNEQFF

v_call: TRBV4-3
cdr3_aa: CASSQRGSAGELFF

v_call: TRBV4-2
cdr3_aa: CASSQTETSGSYEQYF

v_call: TRBV7-2
cdr3_aa: CASSRPWAAQHF

v_call: TRBV7-9
cdr3_aa: CASSHTGTSGRAPYNEQFF

v_call: TRBV7-8
cdr3_aa: CASSLWVADGYTF

v_call: TRBV6-2/TRBV6-3
cdr3_aa: CASSYGTSGSSEQYF

v_call: TRBV6-5
cdr3_aa: CVSSYSLQLSGNTIYF

v_call: TRBV9
cdr3_aa: CASNQGGSNQPQHF

v_call: TRBV27
cdr3_aa: CASSPGTGGFYEQYF

v_call: TRBV29-1
cdr3_aa: CSVEDVPTSPNTEAFF

v_call: TRBV30
cdr3_aa: CAWNNLGVNTEAFF

v_call: TRBV4-3
cdr3_aa: CASSQSRTDVDYGYTF

v_call: TRBV7-9
cdr3_aa: CASSQVGLRGNQPQHF